This TCR beta chain was recorded in a study of radiation and T cells in renal cell carcinoma. Comment on this clone: Its target is unknown.

As to time point: blood 4 weeks post-SBRT, at nephrectomy. Treatment described: 15 Gy SBRT to primary tumor, nephrectomy 4 weeks later. Blood was sampled at baseline, 2 weeks and 4 weeks after SBRT. Study-wide results and caveats: Top tumor clonotypes rose in blood 2 weeks post-radiation, then contracted.

Profiled with immunoSEQ multiplex PCR; TCRdb holds only in-frame clones, not every one. The sample comprises approximately 83,000 clones, around four fifths of which are singletons, and 9.4% rests with the top ten. The source material was blood, sampled from a patient whose treatment included radiotherapy and nephrectomy. The TCR sequence derives from a man between 45 and 60 years old with renal cell carcinoma.

The CDR3 loop is CSAWEVDGFF. CDR3 nucleotides: TGCAGCGCATGGGAGGTCGATGGATTCTTC. This chain joins TRBV29-1 and TRBJ2-1; D may be TRBD2 (6 bases). The length of the CDR3 is 10 residues. The V end lost 7 bases, the J end lost 16 bases, and 17 bases lay between the germline ends. Germline-derived CDR1 and CDR2 are SQVTM and ANQGSEA.